This T cell receptor beta chain originates from a study of blood T cell repertoires in COVID-19. The CDR3 covers 14 residues. The germline gives CDR1 MNHEY, CDR2 SMNVEV (reference sequence). The V gene end was trimmed by 6 bases and the J gene end by 3 bases; junction bases not matched to a gene: 5. Sequencing was performed with immunoSEQ multiplex PCR; in TCRdb, only in-frame clones are kept and a portion is missing. The table includes some 350,000 clones, 80% to 90% detected once. The sample comprised PBMCs or T cells enriched from blood (not recorded which). The clonotype originates from a man between 18 and 35 years old who had recovered from COVID-19. The gene calls are TRBV27 and TRBJ2-1, with 7 bases identical to TRBD2. CDR3 in amino acids: CASRIGLDYNEQFF. The CDR3 nucleotides are TGTGCCAGCAGGATCGGACTAGACTACAATGAGCAGTTCTTC.